The 28 T cell receptor beta chains listed next were all sequenced from one sample in a study of blood T cell repertoires in COVID-19. Method: immunoSEQ multiplex PCR; TCRdb's copy keeps in-frame clones and lacks some. The profile shows about 330,000 clones, more than 75% of them singletons. Sample: peripheral blood. All receptors derive from a woman between 45 and 60 years old with active or convalescent COVID-19.

The CDR3 loop is CASSLTGHEQYF. Here the CDR3 DNA reads TGTGCCAGCAGCTTAACGGGCCACGAGCAGTACTTC. The chain combines TRBV7-3 with TRBJ2-7; D unresolved. Germline values: CDR1 SGHTA, CDR2 FQGTGA. The CDR3 extends over 12 amino acids. With 0 bases removed from V and 5 bases from J, the gap between germline ends came to 5 bases.

The chain combines TRBV7-8 with TRBJ2-7, with TRBD2 matching over 8 bases. J gave up 2 bases and V 1 base, and 4 bases lay outside the gene matches. The germline V gene encodes CDR1 SGHVS and CDR2 FQNEAQ. The CDR3 has 15 amino acids. Here the CDR3 DNA reads TGTGCCAGCAGCTTAGACGGCGGGGGGACCTACGAGCAGTACTTC. Translated, it gives CASSLDGGGTYEQYF.

The CDR3 sequence: CASSQEITRGHEKLFF. The CDR3 DNA sequence: TGTGCCAGCAGCCAAGAGATAACAAGGGGGCATGAAAAACTGTTTTTT. J is TRBJ1-4 and V is TRBV4-2; 7 bases fit TRBD1. Germline CDR1 LGHNA, CDR2 YNFKEQ. V was pared by 0 bases and J by 6 bases, with 7 bases of the junction left unmatched. The CDR3 has 16 amino acids.

This clone was detected only once. The chain uses TRBV27 and TRBJ1-1; possible D gene TRBD1, 5 bases. The V gene's germline CDR1 is MNHEY and CDR2 SMNVEV (reference sequence). With 2 bases removed from V and 10 bases from J, the gap between germline ends came to 14 bases. The CDR3 spans 13 residues. The CDR3 coding sequence is TGTGCCAGCAGTTTAAACAGGTTATCGGGAGCTTTCTTT. The encoded protein is CASSLNRLSGAFF.

The chain couples TRBV30 to TRBJ1-1; D may be TRBD1 (6 bases). The CDR3 length is 13 residues. The ends were cut back, 2 bases at V and 1 base at J, with 8 bases in the middle. Per the germline V gene, CDR1 is GTSNPN and CDR2 is SVGIG (reference sequence). The CDR3 spells CAWSKTGNTEAFF. CDR3 DNA: TGTGCCTGGAGTAAGACAGGGAACACTGAAGCTTTCTTT.

CDR3 protein: CASSYSGTEWGYTF. The CDR3 DNA reads as TGTGCCAGCAGTTACTCCGGGACAGAGTGGGGCTACACCTTC. V is TRBV6-2 or TRBV6-3 and J is TRBJ1-2; TRBD1 aligns across 7 bases. The germline CDR1 and CDR2 sequences are MNHEY and SVGEGT. The CDR3 spans 14 residues. The J segment lost 8 bases and the V segment lost 0 bases, leaving 6 bases of the junction unmatched.

This clone turned up a few times. The chain is built from TRBV5-1 and TRBJ1-1, with 9 bases matching TRBD1. This CDR3 region has 17 residues. With V trimmed by 0 bases and J by 4 bases, 10 bases remained unmatched. From germline, CDR1 is SGHRS and CDR2 YFSETQ. DNA of the CDR3: TGCGCCAGCAGCTTGGCCTCCCCGGGACAGGGTGGCACTGAAGCTTTCTTT. Its protein is CASSLASPGQGGTEAFF.

The rearrangement joins TRBV4-2 to TRBJ1-1; 7 bases fit TRBD1. Germline CDR1 LGHNA, CDR2 YNFKEQ. V lost 1 base, J lost 4 bases, and 6 bases stayed unmatched. This CDR3 contains 15 residues. The CDR3 coding sequence is TGTGCCAGCAGCCAAGCGGGGCAGGGGGGCACTGAAGCTTTCTTT. Amino acid sequence: CASSQAGQGGTEAFF.

The CDR3 region has the DNA TGTGCCAGCTCACCTACCGGGACAGTCATCTTGAGGTACGAGCAGTACTTC. It yields the protein CASSPTGTVILRYEQYF. The V gene is TRBV18, the J gene TRBJ2-7; 7 bases line up with TRBD1. The V segment lost 3 bases and the J segment 4 bases; nucleotides outside the gene matches: 15. CDR3 size: 17 residues. Germline V gene sequence: CDR1 KGHSH, CDR2 LQKENI. The full variable domain, with the rest looked up from reference TRBV18 and TRBJ2-7, is NAGVMQNPRHLVRRRGQEARLRCSPMKGHSHVYWYRQLPEEGLKFMVYLQKENIIDESGMPKERFSAEFPKEGPSILRIQQVVRGDSAAYFCASSPTGTVILRYEQYFGPGTRLTVT.

The chain combines TRBV15 with TRBJ2-1; unclear D gene. V gave up 1 base and J gave up 7 bases, with 5 bases separating them. The CDR3 runs 12 residues. The germline CDR1 and CDR2 sequences are LNHNV and YYDKDF (reference sequence). CDR3 region: CATSRVRNEQFF. As DNA, the CDR3 is TGTGCCACCAGCAGAGTCCGGAATGAGCAGTTCTTC. The full variable domain, rest sourced from reference TRBV15 and TRBJ2-1, is DAMVIQNPRYQVTQFGKPVTLSCSQTLNHNVMYWYQQKSSQAPKLLFHYYDKDFNNEADTPDNFQSRRPNTSFCFLDIRSPGLGDTAMYLCATSRVRNEQFFGPGTRLTVL.

The chain combines TRBV28 with TRBJ1-2; 9 bases fit TRBD1. V lost 7 bases to trimming and J lost 4 bases; unmatched junction nucleotides: 10. This CDR3 contains 15 residues. Germline CDR1 reads MDHEN; CDR2 reads SYDVKM. The CDR3: CASTQTTGGLYGYTF. CDR3 bases: TGTGCCAGCACCCAGACCACAGGGGGCCTCTATGGCTACACCTTC.

V is TRBV11-2 and J is TRBJ1-1; no clear D. The CDR3 covers 13 residues. V dropped 5 bases and J dropped 0 bases, with 7 bases sitting between them. CDR1 is SGHAT and CDR2 is FQNNGV in the germline V gene. The CDR3 is CASSDNLNTEAFF. CDR3 nucleotide sequence: TGTGCCAGCAGCGACAACCTGAACACTGAAGCTTTCTTT.

The gene calls are TRBV2 and TRBJ1-1; D might be TRBD1 (5 bases). Germline CDR1 and CDR2: SNHLY and FYNNEI. Trimming shortened V by 6 bases and J by 7 bases, and 12 bases separated the two germline ends. The CDR3 extends over 12 amino acids. CDR3 amino acids: CASRTDRIEAFF. The CDR3 DNA reads TGTGCCAGCAGGACAGACCGAATTGAAGCTTTCTTT.

The chain employs TRBV28 and TRBJ1-3; tentative D call: TRBD1 (5 bases). Germline CDR1 and CDR2: MDHEN and SYDVKM. V was shortened by 6 bases and J by 4 bases, with 7 bases between the two germline ends. This CDR3 spans 12 amino acids. The DNA for the CDR3 is TGTGCCAGCAGAAGACAGGGAAACACCATATATTTT. Translating it yields CASRRQGNTIYF.

This clone was observed once. The V and J genes are TRBV27 and TRBJ2-5; 10 bases agree with TRBD1. Germline assignment: CDR1 MNHEY and CDR2 SMNVEV (reference sequence). The V and J ends lost 3 bases and 5 bases, in that order; junction bases with no gene match: 3. This CDR3 has 14 amino acids. The CDR3 loop is CASSFRDRGETQYF. The CDR3 coding sequence is TGTGCCAGCAGTTTCCGGGACAGGGGCGAGACCCAGTACTTC.

The V call is TRBV28, the J call TRBJ2-7; TRBD1 might be the D (6 bases). The CDR3 length is 13 residues. The V gene lost 8 bases and the J gene lost 3 bases, with 14 bases spanning the gap. Looked up from germline, CDR1 is MDHEN and CDR2 is SYDVKM. The chain's CDR3 is CASSPGVGYEQYF. The DNA for the CDR3 is TGTGCCAGCTCCCCAGGGGTGGGCTACGAGCAGTACTTC.

This clone was recorded once. The V and J genes are TRBV19 and TRBJ1-5, with 11 bases aligning to TRBD1. CDR3 length: 16 residues. V shed 4 bases, J shed 7 bases, and the junction held 9 bases outside the gene matches. Germline V CDR1 and CDR2: LNHDA, SQIVND (reference sequence). DNA for the CDR3: TGTGCCAGTAGTACAACCGGGACAGGGGGTGGACAGCCCCAGCATTTT. Amino acid sequence: CASSTTGTGGGQPQHF. The whole variable domain, remainder taken from reference TRBV19 and TRBJ1-5, is DGGITQSPKYLFRKEGQNVTLSCEQNLNHDAMYWYRQDPGQGLRLIYYSQIVNDFQKGDIAEGYSVSREKKESFPLTVTSAQKNPTAFYLCASSTTGTGGGQPQHFGDGTRLSIL.

This clone has only one observation. The chain uses TRBV9 and TRBJ2-2; possible D gene TRBD1, 7 bases. Germline V gene sequence: CDR1 SGDLS, CDR2 YYNGEE. The V end was cut by 0 bases, the J end by 5 bases, with 14 bases between. This CDR3 contains 16 residues. The CDR3: CASSVGSRGRTGELFF. DNA of the CDR3: TGTGCCAGCAGCGTAGGGAGCAGGGGGAGGACCGGGGAGCTGTTTTTT.

This rearrangement joins TRBV12-3 or TRBV12-4 to TRBJ1-2; TRBD1 might be the D (5 bases). V was shortened by 6 bases and J by 4 bases, with 12 bases between the two germline ends. CDR3 size: 13 residues. CDR3 DNA sequence: TGTGCCAGCAGCACAGGACCCCTCTATGGCTACACCTTC. It codes for CASSTGPLYGYTF.

The chain carries TRBV6-5 and TRBJ2-7; 7 nucleotides align to TRBD2. CDR3 length: 15 residues. The germline CDR1 and CDR2 sequences are MNHEY and SVGAGI. J lost 0 bases, V lost 8 bases, and 10 bases had no gene match. This CDR3 is CASCSLADSSYEQYF. CDR3 DNA: TGTGCCAGCTGTTCCCTAGCGGATAGCTCCTACGAGCAGTACTTC.

The V call is TRBV4-3, the J call TRBJ1-2; possibly TRBD1 for D (6 bases). Germline-derived CDR1 and CDR2 are LGHNA and YSLEER. Trimming took 1 base from V and 7 from J, leaving 16 bases between them. This CDR3 region has 15 residues. The CDR3 DNA reads as TGCGCCAGCAGCCAAGGGACAGATCTTATGGCTGGCTACACCTTC. Protein product: CASSQGTDLMAGYTF.

This clone occurred once. The chain carries TRBV7-3 and TRBJ2-2; unclear D gene. Trimming shortened V by 5 bases and J by 5 bases, and 15 bases separated the two germline ends. Germline CDR1 SGHTA, CDR2 FQGTGA. The CDR3 is 15 amino acids. Here the CDR3 reads CASSLVGPVTGELFF. Here the CDR3 DNA reads TGTGCCAGCAGCCTTGTTGGGCCCGTAACCGGGGAGCTGTTTTTT.

The CDR3 here is CASCPGGSGANVLTF. The CDR3 coding sequence is TGTGCCAGCTGTCCCGGGGGCTCTGGGGCCAACGTCCTGACTTTC. This chain links TRBV7-9 with TRBJ2-6, with D possibly being TRBD2 (6 bases). The length of the CDR3 is 15 residues. Trimming stripped 8 bases from V and 0 bases from J, with 11 bases between. The germline CDR1 and CDR2 sequences are SEHNR and FQNEAQ (reference sequence).

The count of this clone is one. The rearrangement joins TRBV28 to TRBJ1-3; no firm D call. V was shortened by 4 bases and J by 0 bases, with 13 bases between the two germline ends. Germline CDR1 MDHEN, CDR2 SYDVKM. The CDR3 extends over 16 amino acids. In DNA, the CDR3 is TGTGCCAGCAGTTCTTCTTGGACTGCCTCTGGAAACACCATATATTTT. As protein: CASSSSWTASGNTIYF.

This chain joins TRBV6-5 and TRBJ2-7; D might be TRBD2 (5 bases). V lost 6 bases, J lost 1 base, and 13 bases lay in between. CDR1 is MNHEY and CDR2 is SVGAGI in the germline V gene. The CDR3 contains 14 residues. CDR3 sequence reads: CASSPTLGSYEQYF. For the CDR3, the DNA is TGTGCCAGCAGCCCCACACTAGGATCCTACGAGCAGTACTTC.

The rearrangement uses TRBV6-1 and TRBJ2-7, with D unclear. Trimming stripped 0 bases from V and 3 bases from J, with 9 bases between. The CDR3 sequence is 14 residues long. The V gene's germline CDR1 is MNHNS and CDR2 SASEGT. The CDR3 region is CASSEAAADYEQYF. The CDR3 DNA reads TGTGCCAGCAGTGAAGCGGCGGCAGACTACGAGCAGTACTTC.

CDR3 DNA sequence: TGTGCCAGCAGGGCTAGCGGCCCTGAGGAGCAGTACTTC. Translation: CASRASGPEEQYF. V gene TRBV6-6 combines with J gene TRBJ2-7; 7 bases align to TRBD2. The junction had 9 bases not matched to a gene; V was cut back by 6 bases and J by 7 bases. CDR1 is MNHNY and CDR2 is SVGAGI in the germline V gene (reference sequence). There are 13 residues in the CDR3.

The chain uses TRBV18 and TRBJ2-5; 13 bases are a match to TRBD2. V was clipped by 4 bases and J by 0 bases; unmatched bases: 2. The germline V gene encodes CDR1 KGHSH and CDR2 LQKENI. CDR3 length: 16 residues. This CDR3 is CASSLGLAGDQETQYF. The CDR3 nucleotides are TGTGCCAGCTCACTAGGACTAGCGGGAGACCAAGAGACCCAGTACTTC.